This entry is about one T cell receptor beta chain. It has no known antigen specificity. No qualities accompany the bases; no much larger clone lies one base away. This entry is derived from a study of beta chain features in type 1 diabetes (dated by TCRdb to the late 2010s). Regarding the complete study: No differences in mean age, gender distribution, total cell number or subset yield were found between patients and healthy donors. Across all samples, approximately 98,000,000 sorted cells were examined, and cell number per subset correlated strongly with RNA yield. The study compared the TCRB repertoires of sorted circulating CD4+ T cell subsets in recently diagnosed type 1 diabetes patients with those in matched healthy donors. Regulatory and stem cell-like memory subsets were obtained from only 8 patients and roughly 8 healthy donors, while naive and central memory subsets were obtained from all 30 or so donors. Summary of the overall study and its limitations: In all four CD4+ subsets, TCRB CDR3 length was moderately but significantly shorter in type 1 diabetes patients. Patients with type 1 diabetes made fewer insertions and deleted more nucleotides at VDJ recombination sites, implying thymic rearrangement abnormalities. HLA sub-analyses involved small numbers of individuals, so any influence of HLA type on TCRB rearrangement remained unresolved. Because cDNA was sequenced instead of genomic DNA, highly expressing activated cells could be over-represented, though the groups showed no difference in activation or CD3 levels. Naive, central memory and regulatory TCRB repertoires appeared to be more alike among patients than among healthy donors. PCR may preferentially amplify shorter templates, but because patient and control samples were amplified and corrected together, any resulting skew would affect both groups equally.

The entire amount of isolated RNA was reverse transcribed using the High Capacity cDNA Reverse Transcription Kit, so the sequenced TCRB transcripts were expressed ones. Naive, central memory and regulatory T cell samples underwent deep immunoSEQ sequencing, averaging around 3.9 million total reads per sample. After sorted cells were lysed in RLT buffer, RNA was extracted with DNase-treated RNeasy Micro or Mini kits, with the choice depending on cell number. To prevent cross-contamination, each cell subset was processed individually, whereas patient and healthy donor samples were processed jointly. The immunoSEQ multiplex PCR was used to amplify TCRB sequences from cDNA, generating 87-bp fragments that spanned the CDR3 region. Sequencing of the amplicons was performed on the Illumina HiSeq platform. The published analysis was carried out like this. PCR bias was computationally corrected using synthetic template baselines, reads within Hamming distance 2 were collapsed, and singletons that could not be merged were discarded. Reads were aligned against IMGT so that V, D and J genes, CDR3 length and insertions or deletions at six rearrangement sites could be assigned. Within each subset, clonotype counts were normalized to sorted cell number, after which true diversity and Gini coefficients were computed with the tcR R package. Repertoire sharing was quantified using the overlap coefficient calculated on TCRB nucleotide sequences. Out-of-frame TCRB sequences from naive cells were analyzed to stand in for the pre-selection repertoire. This immuneACCESS table, as held by TCRdb, lists in-frame sequences with V and J called but not all clones. Of the missing ones, under half trace to an unresolved V gene in checked studies; the others have no known cause. That table furnishes V, J and clone size, whereas the DNA furnished D and trimming. This sample is represented by hundreds of thousands of clones; 13% to 15% of them were singletons. Of the sample, more than 0.025% is held by the ten largest clones.

From its cysteine to its phenylalanine, the CDR3 spans 13 amino acids. The kept DNA is CDR3 alone, 39 bases in frame from the first base. A distance of 15 bases separates the germline ends of V and J, which lose 7 bases and 6 bases respectively. CDR1 and CDR2 were assigned from the germline V gene (reference sequence) as LNHDA and SQIVND. Each donor gave one peripheral blood draw, roughly 0.11 L on average, collected into heparinised tubes. Naive, central memory, regulatory and stem cell-like memory CD4+ T cells were sorted on a BD FACSAria II using a panel including CD45RO, CCR7, CD25, CD127, CD95 and CD27. Purity was above 95% for every sorted population. Right away, PBMCs were isolated by Lymphoprep density gradient centrifugation and were stained directly, with no culture step. Samples were stained and sorted in pairs, with one healthy donor and one patient per experiment, so that batch effects were minimized.

The receptor was isolated from a woman aged 40 to 50 in good health. The chain is made from TRBV19 and TRBJ1-1; D gene: possibly TRBD1, on 5 matching bases. Sequencing input: naive CD4+ T cells from blood. The cell subset or site tag for this specimen amounts to: true naive CD4+ T cells. The CDR3 is CASKRQTYSEAFF. Here is the DNA: TGTGCCAGTAAGCGACAGACATACTCTGAAGCTTTCTTT.